This is a list of T cell receptor beta chains from one sample in a study of T cell changes during pregnancy in multiple sclerosis. Sequenced by immunoSEQ multiplex PCR; TCRdb stores in-frame clones only, minus some. The sample has approximately 50,000 clones, around 94% seen once. Specimen: CD4+ T cells from peripheral blood mononuclear cells, collected in the third trimester of pregnancy. The receptors come from a female donor with multiple sclerosis, enrolled in a pregnancy study. Both conserved end residues are part of each CDR3. D genes are given only for firm matches. Rows may omit the clone size; those that give it use once, few, many or a size class.

j_call,cdr3_length,v_call,d_call,clone_size,cdr3_aa,cdr3_nt
TRBJ2-1,16,TRBV2,NA,NA,CASQRLALATYNEQFF,TGTGCCAGCCAACGCTTAGCACTAGCAACCTACAATGAGCAGTTCTTC
TRBJ1-1,15,TRBV5-1,NA,NA,CASSPERAGNTEAFF,TGCGCCAGCAGCCCCGAGAGGGCGGGGAACACTGAAGCTTTCTTT
TRBJ2-1,17,TRBV6-1,NA,NA,CASSETLGRGYYNEQFF,TGTGCCAGCAGTGAAACCCTAGGGAGGGGGTACTACAATGAGCAGTTCTTC
TRBJ2-7,15,TRBV18,TRBD2,NA,CASSRTSGTTYEQYF,TGTGCCAGCTCAAGGACTAGCGGTACTACCTACGAGCAGTACTTC
TRBJ1-1,12,TRBV19,TRBD1,NA,CASSRQGGGAFF,TGTGCCAGTAGCCGACAGGGTGGAGGCGCTTTCTTT
TRBJ2-7,16,TRBV6-5,TRBD2,NA,CASSSPGRAASYEQYF,TGTGCCAGCAGTTCACCCGGGAGGGCCGCGTCCTACGAGCAGTACTTC
TRBJ2-7,13,TRBV5-4,NA,NA,CASSLAGVYEQYF,TGTGCCAGCAGCTTGGCGGGAGTCTACGAGCAGTACTTC
TRBJ2-3,17,TRBV5-6,TRBD2,NA,CASSLVLAGARADTQYF,TGTGCCAGCAGCTTGGTACTAGCGGGCGCCAGAGCAGATACGCAGTATTTT
TRBJ2-3,13,TRBV7-8,NA,NA,CASSSYREDTQYF,TGTGCCAGCAGCTCCTACCGGGAAGATACGCAGTATTTT
TRBJ2-7,15,TRBV21-1,NA,NA,CASSKSGTSFHEQYF,TGTGCCAGCAGCAAATCAGGGACTAGTTTTCACGAGCAGTACTTC
TRBJ2-1,17,TRBV5-4,TRBD2,NA,CASSSGTSGRRGNEQFF,TGTGCCAGCAGCTCAGGGACTAGCGGGAGGCGGGGGAATGAGCAGTTCTTC
TRBJ2-5,11,TRBV20-1,NA,once,CSATRGETQYF,TGCAGTGCTACTAGGGGGGAGACCCAGTACTTC
TRBJ2-5,15,TRBV6-7,TRBD2,NA,CASSYRLAEQETQYF,TGTGCCAGCAGTTACCGACTAGCGGAGCAAGAGACCCAGTACTTC
TRBJ2-7,16,TRBV7-6,TRBD1,NA,CASSLGGGGQGYEQYF,TGTGCCAGCAGCTTAGGGGGAGGGGGACAGGGGTACGAGCAGTACTTC
TRBJ2-4,16,TRBV27,NA,NA,CASSSPQGLAKNIQYF,TGTGCCAGCAGTTCTCCCCAGGGACTAGCCAAAAACATTCAGTACTTC
TRBJ1-2,15,TRBV5-1,TRBD1,NA,CASSPMTGEGYGYTF,TGCGCCAGCAGCCCTATGACAGGGGAAGGCTATGGCTACACCTTC
TRBJ1-3,15,TRBV27,NA,NA,CASREDRSSGNTIYF,TGTGCCAGCAGGGAGGACCGGAGCTCTGGAAACACCATATATTTT
TRBJ2-7,14,TRBV5-1,TRBD1,NA,CASSSGTVTGEQYF,TGCGCCAGCAGCTCGGGGACAGTTACTGGCGAGCAGTACTTC
TRBJ2-7,14,TRBV7-8,NA,NA,CASSLVAVRAEQYF,TGTGCCAGCAGCTTAGTAGCTGTCAGGGCCGAGCAGTACTTC
TRBJ2-7,11,TRBV20-1,NA,NA,CSVEAGPEQYF,TGCAGTGTTGAGGCGGGGCCCGAGCAGTACTTC
TRBJ2-7,15,TRBV6-5,TRBD1,NA,CASSYSRTGGREQYF,TGTGCCAGCAGTTACTCTAGGACAGGGGGCAGAGAGCAGTACTTC
TRBJ1-1,12,TRBV29-1,NA,few,CSAGFLNTEAFF,TGCAGCGCCGGGTTTTTGAACACTGAAGCTTTCTTT
TRBJ2-1,15,TRBV9,NA,NA,CASSVGTPLTDEQFF,TGTGCCAGCAGCGTAGGTACGCCTCTCACGGATGAGCAGTTCTTC
TRBJ1-5,15,TRBV6-6,NA,NA,CASTEGGALSEPQHF,TGTGCCAGCACCGAGGGCGGGGCCCTATCAGAACCCCAGCATTTT
TRBJ1-2,11,TRBV6-5,TRBD1,NA,CASQGVDGYTF,TGTGCCAGCCAGGGGGTTGATGGCTACACCTTC
TRBJ1-4,15,TRBV14,NA,NA,CASSPGSPFNEKLFF,TGTGCCAGCAGCCCAGGGTCCCCATTTAATGAAAAACTGTTTTTT
TRBJ2-7,15,TRBV27,TRBD2,NA,CASSLTRLAAGEQYF,TGTGCCAGCAGTTTAACGAGACTAGCGGCCGGCGAGCAGTACTTC
TRBJ1-1,14,TRBV28,NA,NA,CASTSEGGGQEAFF,TGTGCCAGCACCTCTGAGGGCGGAGGTCAAGAAGCTTTCTTT
TRBJ2-2,14,TRBV5-1,NA,NA,CASSYRENTGELFF,TGCGCCAGCAGCTACAGGGAGAACACCGGGGAGCTGTTTTTT
TRBJ2-1,16,TRBV28,TRBD2,once,CASSLLGGRTYNEQFF,TGTGCCAGCAGTTTATTGGGCGGGAGGACCTACAATGAGCAGTTCTTC
TRBJ2-7,19,TRBV28,TRBD1,NA,CASNSPGRDRGRLAYEQYF,TGTGCCAGCAACTCCCCGGGCCGGGACAGGGGGCGGTTGGCCTACGAGCAGTACTTC
TRBJ2-7,14,TRBV19,NA,NA,CASSYGVKTNEQYF,TGTGCCAGCTCTTACGGGGTCAAAACCAACGAGCAGTACTTC
TRBJ2-3,14,TRBV10-3,NA,NA,CAISESRSTDTQYF,TGTGCCATCAGTGAGTCGCGATCCACAGATACGCAGTATTTT
TRBJ2-2,15,TRBV5-1,TRBD1,NA,CASRLLYRGTGELFF,TGCGCCAGCAGACTCTTGTACAGGGGAACCGGGGAGCTGTTTTTT
TRBJ2-1,15,TRBV7-9,TRBD2,NA,CASSLNSGSVDEQFF,TGTGCCAGCAGCTTAAATAGCGGGAGTGTAGATGAGCAGTTCTTC
TRBJ2-7,17,TRBV2,TRBD2,NA,CASSVPNSLAGRYEQYF,TGTGCCAGCAGTGTCCCAAACTCCTTAGCGGGACGATACGAGCAGTACTTC
TRBJ2-2,14,TRBV2,TRBD2,NA,CASRLAANTGELFF,TGTGCCAGCAGGCTAGCGGCGAACACCGGGGAGCTGTTTTTT
TRBJ2-5,15,TRBV7-8,NA,NA,CASSIMGHPKETQYF,TGTGCCAGCAGCATCATGGGACATCCCAAAGAGACCCAGTACTTC
TRBJ1-1,14,TRBV28,TRBD1,NA,CASSILDRGQRAFF,TGTGCCAGCAGTATCCTCGACAGGGGGCAGCGCGCTTTCTTT
TRBJ2-5,13,TRBV10-3,NA,NA,CAISGSTRETQYF,TGTGCCATCAGTGGGTCAACGAGGGAGACCCAGTACTTC
TRBJ1-1,13,TRBV18,NA,few,CASSPTGNTEAFF,TGTGCCAGCTCACCTACAGGAAACACTGAAGCTTTCTTT
TRBJ2-1,15,TRBV28,TRBD2,NA,CASQTPGLLHNEQFF,TGTGCCAGTCAAACCCCGGGACTACTTCACAATGAGCAGTTCTTC
TRBJ2-7,16,TRBV19,TRBD2,NA,CASSRAGFREVYEQYF,TGTGCCAGTAGTCGAGCCGGTTTTCGGGAGGTTTACGAGCAGTACTTC
TRBJ1-3,17,TRBV15,NA,NA,CATSRDRPRGGGNTIYF,TGTGCCACCAGCAGAGATCGTCCTCGGGGGGGTGGAAACACCATATATTTT
TRBJ2-7,16,TRBV6-6,TRBD2,NA,CASSYLTSGRSYEQYF,TGTGCCAGCAGTTACTTGACTAGCGGGAGGTCCTACGAGCAGTACTTC
TRBJ2-2,15,TRBV5-1,NA,NA,CASSLSTKDTGELFF,TGCGCCAGCAGCTTGTCGACAAAAGATACCGGGGAGCTGTTTTTT
TRBJ2-1,19,TRBV9,TRBD2,NA,CASSVVGLASTPPYNEQFF,TGTGCCAGCAGCGTAGTGGGACTAGCGTCCACCCCCCCCTACAATGAGCAGTTCTTC
TRBJ1-2,13,TRBV28,NA,NA,CASSLSRDYGYTF,TGTGCCAGCAGTTTATCGCGAGATTATGGCTACACCTTC
TRBJ1-5,14,TRBV28,NA,NA,CASSPDNSNQPQHF,TGTGCCAGCAGTCCGGACAATAGCAATCAGCCCCAGCATTTT
TRBJ2-3,17,TRBV18,TRBD2,NA,CASSPLWTSGRADTQYF,TGTGCCAGCTCACCGCTCTGGACTAGCGGGAGAGCAGATACGCAGTATTTT
TRBJ2-1,14,TRBV27,NA,NA,CASRGLPRSNEQFF,TGTGCCAGCAGGGGGCTTCCTCGAAGTAATGAGCAGTTCTTC
TRBJ2-1,15,TRBV28,TRBD2,NA,CASSLGLGIYNEQFF,TGTGCCAGCAGTCTTGGACTAGGAATTTACAATGAGCAGTTCTTC
TRBJ1-2,11,TRBV29-1,NA,NA,CSVVGEHGYTF,TGCAGCGTTGTCGGGGAGCATGGCTACACCTTC
TRBJ2-7,15,TRBV9,NA,once,CASSVTGISIDEQYF,TGTGCCAGCAGCGTAACAGGGATCTCAATAGACGAGCAGTACTTC
TRBJ2-2,15,TRBV28,NA,NA,CASHNRGGNTGELFF,TGTGCCAGCCATAACAGGGGGGGGAACACCGGGGAGCTGTTTTTT
TRBJ2-7,16,TRBV9,TRBD2,NA,CASSVGGRTRSYEQYF,TGTGCCAGCAGCGTAGGCGGGAGGACCCGCTCCTACGAGCAGTACTTC
TRBJ2-7,14,TRBV29-1,TRBD2,NA,CSVEWREGSYEQYF,TGCAGCGTTGAGTGGCGGGAGGGATCTTACGAGCAGTACTTC